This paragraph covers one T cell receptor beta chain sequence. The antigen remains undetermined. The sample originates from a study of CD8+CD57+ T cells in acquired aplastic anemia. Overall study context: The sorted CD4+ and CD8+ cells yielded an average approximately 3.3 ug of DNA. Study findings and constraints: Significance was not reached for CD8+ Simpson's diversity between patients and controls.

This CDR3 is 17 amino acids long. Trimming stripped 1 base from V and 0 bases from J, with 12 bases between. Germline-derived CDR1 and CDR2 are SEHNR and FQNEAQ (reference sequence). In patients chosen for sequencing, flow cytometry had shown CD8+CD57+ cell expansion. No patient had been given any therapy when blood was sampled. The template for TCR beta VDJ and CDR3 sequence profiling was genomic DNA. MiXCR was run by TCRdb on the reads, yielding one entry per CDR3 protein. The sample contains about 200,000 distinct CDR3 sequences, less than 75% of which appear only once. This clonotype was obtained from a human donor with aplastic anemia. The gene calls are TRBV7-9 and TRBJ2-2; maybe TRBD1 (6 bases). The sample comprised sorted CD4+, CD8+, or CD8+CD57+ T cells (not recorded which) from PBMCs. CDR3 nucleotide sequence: TGTGCCAGCAGCTTAGTAAAACAGGGAACGAACACCGGGGAGCTGTTTTTT. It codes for CASSLVKQGTNTGELFF.